This TCR beta chain originates from a study of T cell changes during pregnancy in multiple sclerosis. This CDR3 region has 17 residues. Germline V gene data show CDR1 as MNHEY and CDR2 as SMNVEV (reference sequence). V lost 5 bases to trimming and J lost 2 bases; unmatched junction nucleotides: 12. Only one count was recorded for this clone. Sequenced by immunoSEQ multiplex PCR; TCRdb stores in-frame clones only, minus some. The sample includes under 50,000 clones, 80% to 90% seen only once; the top ten take 1% to 1.5%. This TCR came from a female donor with multiple sclerosis, enrolled in a pregnancy study. The rearrangement links TRBV27 to TRBJ2-4; TRBD2 agrees at 7 bases. The sample was CD4+ T cells from peripheral blood mononuclear cells, taken after pregnancy. DNA of the CDR3: TGTGCCAGCAGTCCCTACTGGGCGGGAGATACCAAAAACATTCAGTACTTC. It is translated as CASSPYWAGDTKNIQYF.